The 11 T cell receptor beta chains presented below share a single source sample, sequenced in a study of coeliac disease. Here immunoSEQ multiplex PCR was the method, and the copy in TCRdb shows in-frame clones only, minus some. This table has 8,500 to 10,000 clones, 67% appearing once. The sequenced sample was lamina propria lymphocytes from the gut. All receptors derive from an older woman with celiac disease.

Notes on this clone: Additional DNA sequences in this sample encode the identical CDR3. The chain recombines TRBV7-9 with TRBJ1-5; 11 bases are shared with TRBD1. J gave up 5 bases and V 7 bases, and 1 base lay outside the gene matches. This CDR3 contains 13 residues. Per the germline V gene, CDR1 is SEHNR and CDR2 is FQNEAQ (reference sequence). The CDR3 protein is CASKGQGDQPQHF. CDR3 nucleotide sequence: TGTGCCAGCAAGGGACAGGGGGATCAGCCCCAGCATTTT. Full variable domain (remainder filled in from reference TRBV7-9 and TRBJ1-5): DTGVSQNPRHKITKRGQNVTFRCDPISEHNRLYWYRQTLGQGPEFLTYFQNEAQLEKSRLLSDRFSAERPKGSFSTLEIQRTEQGDSAMYLCASKGQGDQPQHFGDGTRLSIL.

This chain joins TRBV4-2 and TRBJ2-2; maybe TRBD2 (6 bases). Germline CDR1 and CDR2: LGHNA and YNFKEQ. The CDR3 is made up of 15 amino acids. V was pared by 4 bases and J by 6 bases, with 15 bases between. The CDR3 spells CASSPWGGASGELFF. CDR3 coding DNA: TGTGCCAGCAGCCCCTGGGGCGGGGCCTCCGGGGAGCTGTTTTTT.

V gene TRBV18 combines with J gene TRBJ1-1; perhaps TRBD1 as D (5 bases). Trimming took off 1 base at V and 4 bases at J, with 13 bases between the two ends. Germline V gives CDR1 KGHSH, CDR2 LQKENI. The CDR3 length is 15 residues. The CDR3 loop reads CASSPRGRESTEAFF. As DNA, the CDR3 is TGTGCCAGCTCACCACGCGGCAGGGAATCCACTGAAGCTTTCTTT.

This chain links TRBV5-1 with TRBJ2-5; D is undetermined. V was shortened by 2 bases and J by 5 bases, with 7 bases between the two germline ends. The germline V gene has CDR1 SGHRS and CDR2 YFSETQ. The CDR3 runs to 12 residues. Here the CDR3 reads CASSLNMETQYF. The CDR3 DNA is TGCGCCAGCAGCTTAAACATGGAGACCCAGTACTTC.

The chain carries TRBV18 and TRBJ2-2, with 7 bases fitting TRBD2. Germline assignment: CDR1 KGHSH and CDR2 LQKENI. This CDR3 spans 15 amino acids. With 0 bases clipped from V and 7 bases from J, the junction kept 5 bases outside the gene matches. The CDR3 protein is CASSPPAGEGGELFF. Here the CDR3 DNA reads TGTGCCAGCTCACCACCGGCGGGAGAGGGCGGGGAGCTGTTTTTT.

This sequence joins TRBV7-9 and TRBJ2-7, with a tentative D call TRBD2 (5 bases). The CDR3 length is 12 residues. V was cut by 5 bases and J by 3 bases, with 8 bases left in between. Germline V gene sequence: CDR1 SEHNR, CDR2 FQNEAQ (reference sequence). CDR3 residues: CASSLTSYEQYF. The CDR3, as DNA: TGTGCCAGCAGCCTTACTAGCTACGAGCAGTACTTC.

This clone was detected only a few times. The chain carries TRBV6-5 and TRBJ2-3; D not certain. The CDR3 is 12 amino acids. The V gene lost 4 bases and the J gene lost 2 bases, with 4 bases spanning the gap. CDR1 MNHEY and CDR2 SVGAGI come from the germline V gene. The CDR3 nucleotides are TGTGCCAGCAGTTCGTCCACAGATACGCAGTATTTT. This gives the protein CASSSSTDTQYF.

This clone was seen more than once but under ten times. The chain carries TRBV6-6 and TRBJ2-2; TRBD2 aligns across 7 bases. V shed 7 bases and J 5 bases; nucleotides not matched to a gene: 10. Germline values: CDR1 MNHNY, CDR2 SVGAGI (reference sequence). CDR3 length: 15 amino acids. The CDR3 DNA follows: TGTGCCAGCACCTACACCCTGGGGGGGACCGGGGAGCTGTTTTTT. Its protein is CASTYTLGGTGELFF.

This chain connects TRBV7-9 to TRBJ2-2, with 13 bases fitting TRBD2. V lost 7 bases and J lost 1; bases outside the gene matches: 3. From germline, CDR1 is SEHNR and CDR2 FQNEAQ (reference sequence). This CDR3 has 16 amino acids. This chain's CDR3 is CASKGLAGRNTGELFF. Written as DNA, the CDR3 is TGTGCCAGCAAGGGACTAGCGGGGCGGAACACCGGGGAGCTGTTTTTT.

The rearrangement links TRBV5-4 to TRBJ2-1; 8 nucleotides line up with TRBD2. The length of the CDR3 is 15 residues. V was clipped by 1 base and J by 5 bases; unmatched bases: 5. Germline CDR1 SGHNT, CDR2 YYREEE (reference sequence). CDR3 DNA: TGTGCCAGCAGCTTGTATCCGCGGGGGGACAATGAGCAGTTCTTC. This sequence encodes CASSLYPRGDNEQFF.

The chain carries TRBV6-1 and TRBJ2-5; 7 nucleotides line up with TRBD2. The CDR3 totals 14 residues. Germline values: CDR1 MNHNS, CDR2 SASEGT. Trimming took 6 bases from V and 2 from J; bases not matched to a gene: 6. The CDR3 spells CASRRSGAQETQYF. CDR3 in DNA: TGTGCCAGCAGGAGGAGCGGGGCACAAGAGACCCAGTACTTC.